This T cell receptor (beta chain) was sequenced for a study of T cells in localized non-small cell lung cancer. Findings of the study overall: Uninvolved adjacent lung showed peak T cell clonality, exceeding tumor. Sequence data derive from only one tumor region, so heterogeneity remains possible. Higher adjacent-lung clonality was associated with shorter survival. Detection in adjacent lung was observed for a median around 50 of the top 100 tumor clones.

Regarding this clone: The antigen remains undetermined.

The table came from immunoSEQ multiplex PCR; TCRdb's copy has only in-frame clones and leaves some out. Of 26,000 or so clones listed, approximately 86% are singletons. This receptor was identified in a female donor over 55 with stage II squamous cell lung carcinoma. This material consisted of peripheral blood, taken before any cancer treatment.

The CDR3 bases are TGTGCCAGCAGCTTAATTGGCGGGAGCTGGGAGACCCAGTACTTC. It specifies CASSLIGGSWETQYF. This rearrangement joins TRBV7-9 to TRBJ2-5, with 7 bases matching TRBD2. V lost 2 bases to trimming and J lost 5 bases; unmatched junction nucleotides: 8. The CDR3 spans 15 residues. Looked up from germline, CDR1 is SEHNR and CDR2 is FQNEAQ (reference sequence).